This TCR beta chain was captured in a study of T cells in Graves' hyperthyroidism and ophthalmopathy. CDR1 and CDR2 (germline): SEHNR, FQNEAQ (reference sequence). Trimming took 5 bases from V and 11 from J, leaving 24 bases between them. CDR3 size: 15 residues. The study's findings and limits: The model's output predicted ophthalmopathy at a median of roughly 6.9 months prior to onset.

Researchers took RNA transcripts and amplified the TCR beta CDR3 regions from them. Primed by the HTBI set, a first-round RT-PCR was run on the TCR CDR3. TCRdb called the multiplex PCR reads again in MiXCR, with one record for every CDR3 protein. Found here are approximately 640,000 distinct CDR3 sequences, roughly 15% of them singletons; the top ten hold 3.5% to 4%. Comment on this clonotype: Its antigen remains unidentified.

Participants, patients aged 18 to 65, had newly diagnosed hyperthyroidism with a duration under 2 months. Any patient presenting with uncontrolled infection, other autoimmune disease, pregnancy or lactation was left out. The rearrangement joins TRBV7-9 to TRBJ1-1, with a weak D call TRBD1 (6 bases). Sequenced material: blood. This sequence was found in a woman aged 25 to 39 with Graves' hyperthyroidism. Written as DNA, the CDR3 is TGTGCCAGCAGCCACTCCCCTTCTGGGGGCCGTGGGGCTTTCTTT. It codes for CASSHSPSGGRGAFF. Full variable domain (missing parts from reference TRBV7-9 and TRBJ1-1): DTGVSQNPRHKITKRGQNVTFRCDPISEHNRLYWYRQTLGQGPEFLTYFQNEAQLEKSRLLSDRFSAERPKGSFSTLEIQRTEQGDSAMYLCASSHSPSGGRGAFFGQGTRLTVV.